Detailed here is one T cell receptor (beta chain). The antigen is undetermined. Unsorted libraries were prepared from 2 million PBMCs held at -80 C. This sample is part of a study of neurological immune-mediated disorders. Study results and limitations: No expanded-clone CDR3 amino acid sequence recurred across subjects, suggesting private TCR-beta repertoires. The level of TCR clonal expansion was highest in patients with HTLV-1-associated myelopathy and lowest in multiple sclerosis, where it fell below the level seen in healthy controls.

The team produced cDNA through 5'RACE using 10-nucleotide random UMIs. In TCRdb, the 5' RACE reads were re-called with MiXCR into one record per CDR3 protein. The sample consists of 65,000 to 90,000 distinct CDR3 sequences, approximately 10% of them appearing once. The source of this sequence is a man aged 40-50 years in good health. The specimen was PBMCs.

The CDR3 reads CASSISANRGTEAFF. As DNA, the CDR3 is TGTGCCAGTAGTATCTCGGCTAACAGGGGCACTGAAGCTTTCTTT. The genes are TRBV19 and TRBJ1-1, with 7 bases fitting TRBD1. V was pared by 3 bases and J by 4 bases, with 8 bases of the junction left unmatched. This CDR3 has 15 amino acids. Looked up from germline, CDR1 is LNHDA and CDR2 is SQIVND (reference sequence). The variable domain in full, completed from reference TRBV19 and TRBJ1-1, reads DGGITQSPKYLFRKEGQNVTLSCEQNLNHDAMYWYRQDPGQGLRLIYYSQIVNDFQKGDIAEGYSVSREKKESFPLTVTSAQKNPTAFYLCASSISANRGTEAFFGQGTRLTVV.